Shown below are 9 T cell receptor beta chains from a single sample sequenced in a study of control samples from healthy donors and cancer patients. Using immunoSEQ multiplex PCR, the repertoire was profiled, and TCRdb retains in-frame clones only, with some absent. Found here are roughly 170,000 clones, almost 90% of them singletons; the top ten hold over 4%. The sequencing sample was made of blood. These receptors came from a woman between 25 and 40 years old in good health.

The rearrangement uses TRBV20-1 and TRBJ1-6, with a weak D call TRBD1 (5 bases). V was clipped by 3 bases and J by 13 bases, with 10 bases between them. CDR3 length: 11 amino acids. Per the germline V gene, CDR1 is DFQATT and CDR2 is SNEGSKA (reference sequence). In DNA, the CDR3 is TGCAGTGCTAGGCAGGGATCGCCCCTCCACTTT. Encoded protein: CSARQGSPLHF.

The CDR3 DNA reads TGCAGTGCTAGTGAGACAGCGGAGAGCTGGTACACAGATACGCAGTATTTT. This translates into CSASETAESWYTDTQYF. The V gene is TRBV20-1, the J gene TRBJ2-3; D is perhaps TRBD1 or TRBD2 (5 bases each). V was pared by 3 bases and J by 2 bases, with 21 bases between. The CDR3 is 17 amino acids. Germline V gene sequence: CDR1 DFQATT, CDR2 SNEGSKA (reference sequence).

The chain has TRBV7-9 and TRBJ1-2, with 8 bases identical to TRBD1. This CDR3 is built from 15 residues. V gave up 4 bases and J gave up 3 bases; unmatched junction bases: 7. The germline CDR1 and CDR2 sequences are SEHNR and FQNEAQ (reference sequence). The CDR3 reads CASSYGQGRDYGYTF. CDR3 bases: TGTGCCAGCAGCTACGGACAGGGAAGGGACTATGGCTACACCTTC.

The chain links TRBV6-6 to TRBJ2-5; 11 bases map to TRBD2. This CDR3 is built from 16 residues. Germline V gene data show CDR1 as MNHNY and CDR2 as SVGAGI (reference sequence). The V and J ends lost 4 bases and 4 bases, in that order; junction bases with no gene match: 8. The CDR3 nucleotides read TGTGCCAGCAGTTTAGCGGGAGGGCACCACGGAGAGACCCAGTACTTC. It yields the protein CASSLAGGHHGETQYF.

J is TRBJ2-2 and V is TRBV19, with 7 bases aligning to TRBD2. The length of the CDR3 is 15 residues. In germline, CDR1 is LNHDA, CDR2 SQIVND (reference sequence). V shed 3 bases, J shed 4 bases, and the junction held 5 bases outside the gene matches. The CDR3: CASSIGRGVTGELFF. The CDR3, as DNA: TGTGCCAGTAGTATTGGACGGGGGGTCACCGGGGAGCTGTTTTTT.

The V gene is TRBV5-1, the J gene TRBJ1-2, with 7 bases matching TRBD1. There are 12 residues in the CDR3. Germline V gene sequence: CDR1 SGHRS, CDR2 YFSETQ. V lost 4 bases and J lost 8; bases outside the gene matches: 5. Here the CDR3 DNA reads TGCGCCAGCAGCACAGACAGGGAGGGCTACACCTTC. It is translated as CASSTDREGYTF.

The rearrangement links TRBV9 to TRBJ1-2; 8 positions match TRBD1. This CDR3 region has 15 residues. V lost 1 base, J lost 4 bases, and 6 bases stayed unmatched. Germline CDR1 and CDR2: SGDLS and YYNGEE. The CDR3 region is CASSVQGAGSYGYTF. DNA for the CDR3: TGTGCCAGCAGCGTACAGGGGGCGGGATCCTATGGCTACACCTTC. Full variable domain (outside the CDR3, taken from reference TRBV9 and TRBJ1-2): DSGVTQTPKHLITATGQRVTLRCSPRSGDLSVYWYQQSLDQGLQFLIQYYNGEERAKGNILERFSAQQFPDLHSELNLSSLELGDSALYFCASSVQGAGSYGYTFGSGTRLTVV.

The chain links TRBV2 to TRBJ1-3; D might be TRBD1 (5 bases). The V end was cut by 2 bases, the J end by 4 bases, with 15 bases between. Germline V lookup: CDR1 SNHLY, CDR2 FYNNEI. This CDR3 contains 16 residues. CDR3 sequence (DNA): TGTGCCAGCAGTGAAATCCGGGGGATGGGGGGAAACACCATATATTTT. This encodes CASSEIRGMGGNTIYF. The whole variable domain, remainder taken from reference TRBV2 and TRBJ1-3, is EPEVTQTPSHQVTQMGQEVILRCVPISNHLYFYWYRQILGQKVEFLVSFYNNEISEKSEIFDDQFSVERPDGSNFTLKIRSTKLEDSAMYFCASSEIRGMGGNTIYFGEGSWLTVV.

The V call is TRBV19, the J call TRBJ2-5, with a tentative D call TRBD1 (6 bases). The V gene's germline CDR1 is LNHDA and CDR2 SQIVND (reference sequence). Trimming pared 3 bases from V and 1 base from J, leaving 15 bases between. This CDR3 contains 16 residues. Written as DNA, the CDR3 is TGTGCCAGTAGTATGCGTTTTGGGGGCCCCCAAGAGACCCAGTACTTC. Translated, it gives CASSMRFGGPQETQYF.